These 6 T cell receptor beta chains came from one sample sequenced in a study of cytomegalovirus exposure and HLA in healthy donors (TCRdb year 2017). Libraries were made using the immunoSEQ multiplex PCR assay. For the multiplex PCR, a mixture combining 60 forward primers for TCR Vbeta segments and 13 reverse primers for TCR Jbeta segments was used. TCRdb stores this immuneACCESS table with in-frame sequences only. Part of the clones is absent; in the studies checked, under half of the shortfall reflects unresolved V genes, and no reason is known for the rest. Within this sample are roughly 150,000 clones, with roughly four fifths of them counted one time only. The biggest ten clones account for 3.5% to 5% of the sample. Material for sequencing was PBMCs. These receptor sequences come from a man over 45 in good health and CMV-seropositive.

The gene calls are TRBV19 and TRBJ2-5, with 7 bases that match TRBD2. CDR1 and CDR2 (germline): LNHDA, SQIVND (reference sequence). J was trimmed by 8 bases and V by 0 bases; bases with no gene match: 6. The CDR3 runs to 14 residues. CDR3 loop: CASSIDWGGATQYF. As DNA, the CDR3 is TGTGCCAGTAGTATAGATTGGGGGGGAGCAACCCAGTACTTC.

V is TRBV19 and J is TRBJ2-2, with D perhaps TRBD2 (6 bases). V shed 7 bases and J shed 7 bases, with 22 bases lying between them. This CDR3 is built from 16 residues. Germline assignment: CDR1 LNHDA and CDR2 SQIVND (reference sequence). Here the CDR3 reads CASTPSWRGGDGELFF. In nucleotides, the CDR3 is TGTGCCAGTACCCCGTCATGGCGGGGAGGAGACGGGGAGCTGTTTTTT.

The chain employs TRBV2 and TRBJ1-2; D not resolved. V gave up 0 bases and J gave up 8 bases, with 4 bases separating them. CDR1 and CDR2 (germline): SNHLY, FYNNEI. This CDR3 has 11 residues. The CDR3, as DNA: TGTGCCAGCAGTGAAGCGGAGGGCTACACCTTC. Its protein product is CASSEAEGYTF.

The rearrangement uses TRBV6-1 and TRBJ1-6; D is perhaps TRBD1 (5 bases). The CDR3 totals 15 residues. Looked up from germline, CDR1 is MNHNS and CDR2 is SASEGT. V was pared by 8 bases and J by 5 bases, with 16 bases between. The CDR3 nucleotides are TGTGCCAGCTCCAGGTCCCAGGGCAATAATTCACCCCTCCACTTT. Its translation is CASSRSQGNNSPLHF.

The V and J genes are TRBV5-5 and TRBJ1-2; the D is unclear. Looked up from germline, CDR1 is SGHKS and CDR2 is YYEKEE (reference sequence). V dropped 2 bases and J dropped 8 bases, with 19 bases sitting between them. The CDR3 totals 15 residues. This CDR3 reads CASSFSTGGARGYTF. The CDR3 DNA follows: TGTGCCAGCAGCTTCAGCACCGGAGGCGCGAGGGGCTACACCTTC.

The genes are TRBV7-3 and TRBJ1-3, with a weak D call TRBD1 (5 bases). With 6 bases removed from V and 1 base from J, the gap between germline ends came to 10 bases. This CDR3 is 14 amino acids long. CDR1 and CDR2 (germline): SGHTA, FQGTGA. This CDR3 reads CASSPDSSGNTIYF. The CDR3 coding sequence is TGTGCCAGCAGTCCTGACAGTTCTGGAAACACCATATATTTT.